The 7 T cell receptor beta chains given below trace back to one sample, sequenced in a study of T cell responses to AZD1222 COVID-19 vaccine. Data came from immunoSEQ multiplex PCR; TCRdb stores just in-frame clones and leaves some out. The table has more than 95,000 clones, 90% seen once. The specimen comprised peripheral blood, sampled on day 0 of MenACWY control vaccination. Receptor source: an adult in good health.

This chain links TRBV28 with TRBJ2-5; TRBD2 matches at 13 bases. The CDR3 runs to 17 residues. Germline CDR1 and CDR2: MDHEN and SYDVKM. Losses at the gene ends were 4 bases for V and 2 bases for J; bases not matched to a gene: 7. This CDR3 reads CASSSRLAGGRQETQYF. In nucleotides, the CDR3 is TGTGCCAGCAGTTCACGACTAGCGGGGGGACGACAAGAGACCCAGTACTTC.

The chain carries TRBV20-1 and TRBJ2-7; D may be TRBD1 (5 bases). The CDR3 extends over 13 amino acids. The germline V gene encodes CDR1 DFQATT and CDR2 SNEGSKA (reference sequence). V was trimmed by 3 bases and J by 0 bases, leaving 9 bases between them. The CDR3 sequence: CSASGASSYEQYV. CDR3 bases: TGCAGTGCTAGTGGGGCCAGCTCCTACGAGCAGTACGTC.

The gene calls are TRBV5-4 and TRBJ1-1; no clear D gene. Germline V gene sequence: CDR1 SGHNT, CDR2 YYREEE (reference sequence). V gave up 2 bases and J gave up 10 bases, with 18 bases separating them. CDR3 size: 14 residues. The CDR3 region is CASSFSGGNRRAFF. Here the CDR3 DNA reads TGTGCCAGCAGCTTTTCCGGAGGGAATCGGAGAGCTTTCTTT.

The chain uses TRBV19 and TRBJ1-5; D possibly corresponds to TRBD1 (5 bases). The CDR3 sequence is 18 residues long. Germline lookup yields CDR1 LNHDA and CDR2 SQIVND (reference sequence). V lost 0 bases, J lost 0 bases, and 15 bases lay in between. The chain's CDR3 is CASSIDSGDPYSNQPQHF. CDR3 bases: TGTGCCAGTAGTATAGATAGCGGGGACCCCTATAGCAATCAGCCCCAGCATTTT.

The chain is built from TRBV29-1 and TRBJ1-2; 7 bases line up with TRBD1. With 3 bases clipped from V and 2 bases from J, the junction kept 6 bases outside the gene matches. Germline CDR1 and CDR2: SQVTM and ANQGSEA. This CDR3 comprises 14 residues. CDR3 amino acids: CSVDLTGENYGYTF. The CDR3 DNA reads TGCAGCGTTGATCTCACAGGGGAAAACTATGGCTACACCTTC.

This rearrangement joins TRBV11-2 to TRBJ2-3; the D gene could be TRBD1 or TRBD2 (5 bases each). From germline, CDR1 is SGHAT and CDR2 FQNNGV. The CDR3 loop spans 14 amino acids. Trimming stripped 5 bases from V and 3 bases from J, with 12 bases between. The CDR3, as DNA: TGTGCCAGCAGCCCCGACAGAGGGACAGATACGCAGTATTTT. Protein: CASSPDRGTDTQYF.

The chain combines TRBV2 with TRBJ1-2; tentative D call: TRBD1 (6 bases). Germline-derived CDR1 and CDR2 are SNHLY and FYNNEI. The CDR3 is made up of 13 amino acids. Deletions cut 10 bases from V and 4 bases from J, with 16 bases between. The CDR3 DNA is TGTGCCACCAATGGACAGCTGAGCTATGGCTACACCTTC. It yields the protein CATNGQLSYGYTF.